The source of this T cell receptor (beta chain) is a study of control samples from healthy donors and cancer patients. The count of this clone is one. Method: immunoSEQ multiplex PCR; TCRdb's copy keeps in-frame clones and lacks some. The sample holds around 70,000 clones; over 75% are singletons and the top ten take 2% to 2.5%. V lost 0 bases and J 8 bases, leaving 12 bases between the germline ends. The germline V gene has CDR1 SGDLS and CDR2 YYNGEE. CDR3 length: 14 residues. This chain connects TRBV9 to TRBJ2-4; D remains ambiguous. The TCR was taken from a woman in her forties or fifties with head and neck cancer. The sequenced sample was PBMCs. The CDR3 coding sequence is TGTGCCAGCAGCGTAGGTACAGAGTCGGACATTCAGTACTTC. Protein: CASSVGTESDIQYF.